Listed below are T cell receptor beta chains from one sample, sequenced in a study of CD8+ T cells in alopecia areata. Sequencing used immunoSEQ multiplex PCR; TCRdb keeps in-frame clones, though not all of them. There are 120,000 or so clones in the sample; around 50% occur only once, and approximately 10% lies in the top ten. Sequenced: NKG2D-low CD8+ T cells sorted from blood. The receptors come from a human donor with alopecia areata. CDR3s include the opening cysteine and the closing phenylalanine or tryptophan. D genes are given only for firm matches. A row's size may be missing; if present it is once, few, many or a size class.

CDR3: CASSPLGGTTGEQYF
DNA: TGTGCCAGCAGCCCCCTCGGCGGGACAACGGGCGAGCAGTACTTC
D: -
V: TRBV4-2
J: TRBJ2-7
size: -

CDR3: CASSAIEQYF
DNA: TGTGCCAGCAGCGCCATCGAGCAGTACTTC
D: -
V: TRBV27
J: TRBJ2-7
size: -

CDR3: CSVDQGGVDGYTF
DNA: TGCAGCGTTGATCAGGGAGGAGTCGATGGCTACACCTTC
D: -
V: TRBV29-1
J: TRBJ1-2
size: -

CDR3: CASSSGEETQYF
DNA: TGTGCCAGCAGTTCTGGGGAAGAGACCCAGTACTTC
D: -
V: TRBV27
J: TRBJ2-5
size: -

CDR3: CASRILAGGYEQYF
DNA: TGTGCCAGCAGGATACTAGCGGGAGGCTACGAGCAGTACTTC
D: TRBD2
V: TRBV2
J: TRBJ2-7
size: -

CDR3: CASSLPSTSGRGNEQFF
DNA: TGTGCCAGCAGTTTACCCTCGACTAGCGGGAGGGGCAATGAGCAGTTCTTC
D: TRBD2
V: TRBV27
J: TRBJ2-1
size: -

CDR3: CASGRAGLGEKLFF
DNA: TGCGCCAGCGGGCGGGCAGGGCTGGGTGAAAAACTGTTTTTT
D: -
V: TRBV4-1
J: TRBJ1-4
size: -

CDR3: CSVEGTTNEKLFF
DNA: TGCAGCGTTGAAGGGACAACTAATGAAAAACTGTTTTTT
D: -
V: TRBV29-1
J: TRBJ1-4
size: -

CDR3: CASSPEVPVTYEQYF
DNA: TGTGCCAGCAGCCCCGAGGTTCCGGTCACCTACGAGCAGTACTTC
D: -
V: TRBV7-8
J: TRBJ2-7
size: -

CDR3: CASRRGYEQYF
DNA: TGTGCCAGCAGGCGCGGCTACGAGCAGTACTTC
D: -
V: TRBV27
J: TRBJ2-7
size: -

CDR3: CASSFGRAVYGYTF
DNA: TGTGCCAGCAGCTTCGGACGGGCGGTCTATGGCTACACCTTC
D: -
V: TRBV13
J: TRBJ1-2
size: -

CDR3: CASSPSTGGGSYGYTF
DNA: TGTGCCAGCAGTCCTAGCACAGGGGGCGGGAGCTATGGCTACACCTTC
D: TRBD1
V: TRBV28
J: TRBJ1-2
size: -

CDR3: CASSSGMDTEAFF
DNA: TGTGCCAGCAGTTCGGGAATGGACACTGAAGCTTTCTTT
D: -
V: TRBV27
J: TRBJ1-1
size: -

CDR3: CSVMGTGVDYGYTF
DNA: TGCAGCGTCATGGGGACAGGGGTGGACTATGGCTACACCTTC
D: TRBD1
V: TRBV29-1
J: TRBJ1-2
size: -

CDR3: CSVGRGPYNEQFF
DNA: TGCAGCGTGGGCAGGGGGCCCTACAATGAGCAGTTCTTC
D: TRBD1
V: TRBV29-1
J: TRBJ2-1
size: -

CDR3: CASSLLGLHNEQFF
DNA: TGTGCCAGCAGTTTATTGGGGCTTCACAATGAGCAGTTCTTC
D: -
V: TRBV27
J: TRBJ2-1
size: -

CDR3: CSVDGQGANGYTF
DNA: TGCAGCGTTGATGGGCAGGGGGCGAATGGCTACACCTTC
D: TRBD1
V: TRBV29-1
J: TRBJ1-2
size: -

CDR3: CASSPGGIGNQPQHF
DNA: TGCGCCAGCAGCCCGGGGGGCATCGGCAATCAGCCCCAGCATTTT
D: -
V: TRBV5-1
J: TRBJ1-5
size: -

CDR3: CASSLIELSTTQYF
DNA: TGCGCCAGCAGCTTAATCGAGCTTTCGACGACCCAGTACTTC
D: -
V: TRBV5-1
J: TRBJ2-5
size: -

CDR3: CSVEDGRGANVLTF
DNA: TGCAGCGTTGAAGACGGGAGAGGGGCCAACGTCCTGACTTTC
D: -
V: TRBV29-1
J: TRBJ2-6
size: -

CDR3: CSVEGRQGRDYEQYF
DNA: TGCAGCGTTGAAGGGAGACAGGGACGAGACTACGAGCAGTACTTC
D: TRBD1
V: TRBV29-1
J: TRBJ2-7
size: -

CDR3: CASSLTAQQSRNTEAFF
DNA: TGCGCCAGCAGCTTAACCGCTCAGCAGTCCCGGAACACTGAAGCTTTCTTT
D: -
V: TRBV5-1
J: TRBJ1-1
size: few

CDR3: CSVVGGLAGSYNEQFF
DNA: TGCAGCGTTGTAGGAGGACTAGCGGGATCCTACAATGAGCAGTTCTTC
D: TRBD2
V: TRBV29-1
J: TRBJ2-1
size: -